The 14 T cell receptor beta chains presented below share a single source sample, sequenced in a study of blood T cells in healthy people across ages. Together with a sample-barcoded 5' primer, a J-beta primer mix was included in a second PCR lasting about 6 to 11 cycles. From the 5' RACE reads, TCRdb called clonotypes with MiXCR, one entry per CDR3 protein. The data contain 700,000 or so distinct CDR3 sequences, 22% of them seen just once; the ten biggest clones take up around a fifth. The sample comprised blood. Receptors were obtained from an older man in good health.

V gene TRBV20-1 combines with J gene TRBJ2-1; TRBD2 agrees at 10 bases. The CDR3 spans 16 residues. Unmatched junction bases numbered 15, after V lost 6 bases and J lost 7 bases. CDR1 and CDR2 (germline): DFQATT, SNEGSKA (reference sequence). Here the CDR3 reads CSAKSWASGRVNEQFF. The CDR3 DNA reads as TGCAGTGCAAAGAGTTGGGCTAGCGGGAGAGTTAATGAGCAGTTCTTC.

This clonotype has more than one count but fewer than ten. The chain is built from TRBV6-2 or TRBV6-3 and TRBJ1-1, with D hard to call. V was clipped by 2 bases and J by 8 bases, with 12 bases between them. CDR1 is MNHEY, CDR2 SVGEGT, per germline. The CDR3 is 13 residues long. The CDR3 DNA is TGTGCCAGCAGTTACGATCTTACGGGAGAAGCTTTCTTT. Its protein is CASSYDLTGEAFF.

This chain uses TRBV5-1 with TRBJ2-5; D is unresolved. The CDR3 consists of 15 residues. V lost 1 base, J lost 2 bases, and 12 bases lay in between. Germline V gene data show CDR1 as SGHRS and CDR2 as YFSETQ. CDR3 bases: TGCGCCAGCAGCTTGTTAAATACGTTTCAAGAGACCCAGTACTTC. This codes for CASSLLNTFQETQYF.

V gene TRBV20-1 combines with J gene TRBJ2-1, with D tentatively TRBD2 (6 bases). The CDR3 extends over 11 amino acids. Germline assignment: CDR1 DFQATT and CDR2 SNEGSKA (reference sequence). V dropped 5 bases and J dropped 8 bases, with 10 bases sitting between them. CDR3 amino acids: CSAWTGDEQFF. The CDR3 DNA is TGCAGTGCTTGGACGGGGGATGAGCAGTTCTTC.

There are a few counts of this clonotype. V and J are TRBV3-1 and TRBJ1-4; unclear D gene. The length of the CDR3 is 14 residues. Germline CDR1 and CDR2: LGHDT and YNNKEL (reference sequence). Trimming took 6 bases from V and 0 from J, leaving 8 bases between them. The CDR3 loop reads CASSMVATNEKLFF. In DNA, the CDR3 is TGTGCCAGCAGTATGGTCGCAACTAATGAAAAACTGTTTTTT.

The chain uses TRBV20-1 and TRBJ1-1, with a tentative D call TRBD1 (5 bases). Germline V gives CDR1 DFQATT, CDR2 SNEGSKA (reference sequence). V lost 3 bases, J lost 4 bases, and 15 bases lay in between. The CDR3 extends over 14 amino acids. The CDR3 DNA follows: TGCAGTGCTAGGACCCAGCGGGGCGGCACTGAAGCTTTCTTT. Protein product: CSARTQRGGTEAFF.

V is TRBV12-3 or TRBV12-4 and J is TRBJ2-5; perhaps TRBD2 as D (5 bases). The CDR3 has 14 residues. V was cut by 3 bases and J by 2 bases, with 10 bases left in between. CDR3 sequence: CASSLRAFQETQYF. The CDR3 DNA is TGTGCCAGCAGTTTGCGGGCTTTTCAAGAGACCCAGTACTTC.

This rearrangement joins TRBV12-3 or TRBV12-4 to TRBJ2-1; D remains ambiguous. Trimming removed 10 bases at V and 10 bases at J, with 17 bases between. This CDR3 spans 12 amino acids. The CDR3 loop reads CATTSFTSEQFF. The CDR3 DNA reads as TGTGCCACAACCTCTTTTACGTCCGAGCAGTTCTTC.

This clonotype has just a few counts. The chain links TRBV20-1 to TRBJ2-7; D not resolved. The J call is uncertain, as TRBJ2-5 better fits the DNA end. CDR3 size: 14 residues. CDR1 DFQATT and CDR2 SNEGSKA come from the germline V gene (reference sequence). CDR3 bases: TGCAGTGCTTTCCGGGTGGCCAGCAAAGAGACCCAGTACTTC. Protein product: CSAFRVASKETQYF.

The chain recombines TRBV12-3 or TRBV12-4 with TRBJ2-7; TRBD2 matches 12 bases. The closer fit of TRBJ2-5 to the DNA end suggests the J call may be wrong. This CDR3 has 16 amino acids. CDR3 protein: CASSPAGLAGKETQYF. DNA of the CDR3: TGTGCCAGCAGCCCCGCTGGACTAGCGGGAAAAGAGACCCAGTACTTC.

The chain is built from TRBV5-1 and TRBJ1-2; D is ambiguous. Trimming took 2 bases from V and 1 from J, leaving 12 bases between them. The length of the CDR3 is 15 residues. Germline-derived CDR1 and CDR2 are SGHRS and YFSETQ. The CDR3 region is CASSFIGTVNYGYTF. The CDR3, as DNA: TGCGCCAGCAGCTTTATCGGTACAGTTAACTATGGCTACACCTTC.

Regarding this clonotype: Sequence at one end of the junction differs from germline and may be a read error. The chain has TRBV6-1 and TRBJ1-5; D uncertain. Germline CDR1 and CDR2: MNHNS and SASEGT. This CDR3 spans 16 amino acids. This chain's CDR3 is CASSEGKGISNQSQHF. The CDR3 coding sequence is TGTGCCAGCAGTGAAGGGAAAGGGATAAGCAATCAGTCCCAGCATTTT.

V usage is TRBV24-1 and J usage is TRBJ2-3; 7 bases fit TRBD1. Per the germline V gene, CDR1 is KGHDR and CDR2 is SFDVKD. The CDR3 has 15 amino acids. The V gene end was trimmed by 3 bases and the J gene end by 5 bases; junction bases not matched to a gene: 7. The CDR3 coding sequence is TGTGCCACCAGTGATCCAGGGACAGTCATAGATACGCAGTATTTT. As protein: CATSDPGTVIDTQYF.

A few counts support this clonotype. The chain uses TRBV5-1 and TRBJ1-4; possible D gene TRBD1, 5 bases. Between the trimmed V and J ends, which lost 4 bases and 7 bases, there was a span of 17 bases. The germline V gene has CDR1 SGHRS and CDR2 YFSETQ. This CDR3 has 15 amino acids. CDR3 nucleotide sequence: TGCGCCAGCAGCCTTTACCAGGGCAGGAGTGAAAAACTGTTTTTT. It translates to CASSLYQGRSEKLFF.